This TCR beta chain was recovered during a study of T cells expressing NK-cell markers. For the study at large: Sorted CD3+CD56+NKG2C+, CD3+CD56+NKG2C- and CD3+CD56-NKG2C+ T-cell subsets were beta-chain profiled.

Generation of TCR beta cDNA was performed by 5'RACE template switching incorporating UMIs. TCRdb reanalyzed the 5' RACE reads and collapses them to one entry per CDR3 protein, without DNA. The sample totals around 380,000 distinct CDR3 sequences; its top ten clones hold about 10%. Details on this clonotype: Its antigen is currently unknown.

Whole-study findings and limits: These clonotypes additionally ranked first within the CD3+CD56-NKG2C+ fraction of a few donors.

From germline, CDR1 is LGHDT and CDR2 YNNKEL (reference sequence). This CDR3 is 14 amino acids long. The J gene is TRBJ1-2, the V gene TRBV3-1; the TCRdb D gene call, TRBD1, has no DNA to confirm it. Sequenced sample: blood T cells: a sorted CD56 or NKG2C T cell subset, CD4+ or CD8+ T cells, or bulk PBMC T cells (not recorded which). The clonotype originates from a woman in her 50s in good health. The CDR3 region is CASSATGGEGGYTF.